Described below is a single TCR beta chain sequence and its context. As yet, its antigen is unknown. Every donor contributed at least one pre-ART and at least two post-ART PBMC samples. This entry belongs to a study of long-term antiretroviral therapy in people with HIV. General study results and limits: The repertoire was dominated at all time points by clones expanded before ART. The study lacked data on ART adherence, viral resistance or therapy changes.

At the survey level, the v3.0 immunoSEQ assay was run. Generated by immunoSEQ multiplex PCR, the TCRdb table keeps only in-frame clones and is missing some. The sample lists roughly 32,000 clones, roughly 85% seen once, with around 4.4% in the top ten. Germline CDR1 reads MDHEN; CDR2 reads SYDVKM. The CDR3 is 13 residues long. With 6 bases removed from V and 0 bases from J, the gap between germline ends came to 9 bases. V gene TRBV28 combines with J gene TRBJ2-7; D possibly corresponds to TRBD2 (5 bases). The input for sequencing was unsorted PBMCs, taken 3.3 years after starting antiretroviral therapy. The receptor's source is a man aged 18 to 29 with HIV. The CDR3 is CASRIRGSYEQYF. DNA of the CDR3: TGTGCCAGCAGGATCCGGGGCTCCTACGAGCAGTACTTC.